A single sample gave rise to the 30 T cell receptor beta chains below, sequenced in a study of cytomegalovirus exposure and HLA in healthy donors. The primer mix had 60 Vbeta and 13 Jbeta primers. TCRdb's copy holds only in-frame clones and misses some; the assay was immunoSEQ multiplex PCR. The listing records 55,000 to 80,000 clones. The source material was PBMCs. Receptors were obtained from a man in his forties in good health and CMV-seronegative.

This rearrangement joins TRBV21-1 to TRBJ2-7; the D call of TRBD2 is as the table states it, not checked on the DNA. TRBV21-1 is a recognized pseudogene. The CDR3 is 15 residues long. The CDR3 region is CASSKDEGRPYEQYF. CDR3 in DNA: TGTGCCAGCAGCAAAGATGAGGGGAGGCCCTACGAGCAGTACTTC.

The chain has TRBV6-1 and TRBJ2-5; tentative D call: TRBD1 (5 bases). The tail of the sequence fits TRBJ2-7 better, so the J call may be wrong. There are 17 residues in the CDR3. Germline-derived CDR1 and CDR2 are MNHNS and SASEGT. Here the CDR3 reads CASSEEKGLIIPYEQYF. Here the CDR3 DNA reads TGTGCCAGCAGTGAAGAGAAGGGGCTGATTATCCCCTACGAGCAGTACTTC.

A remark on this clone: Within the sample, other DNA sequences also encode this same CDR3. V is TRBV6-1 and J is TRBJ1-6; TRBD1 aligns across 9 bases. The germline V gene has CDR1 MNHNS and CDR2 SASEGT. CDR3 length: 15 amino acids. The V and J ends lost 7 bases and 6 bases, in that order; junction bases with no gene match: 7. This CDR3 is CASTPDRGGNSPLHF. In DNA form, the CDR3 reads TGTGCCAGCACCCCGGACAGGGGAGGTAATTCACCCCTCCACTTT.

The rearrangement links TRBV5-5 to TRBJ2-3, with 13 bases identical to TRBD2. The germline gives CDR1 SGHKS, CDR2 YYEKEE (reference sequence). The J segment lost 4 bases and the V segment lost 4 bases, leaving 6 bases of the junction unmatched. The CDR3 loop spans 16 amino acids. The DNA for the CDR3 is TGTGCCAGCAGCCAACGACTAGCGGGGGGACCAGATACGCAGTATTTT. Amino acid sequence: CASSQRLAGGPDTQYF.

The chain joins TRBV2 to TRBJ1-5; the D gene is possibly TRBD1 (5 bases). CDR1 and CDR2 (germline): SNHLY, FYNNEI. V was shortened by 6 bases and J by 5 bases, with 11 bases between the two germline ends. The CDR3 has 13 amino acids. Here the CDR3 DNA reads TGTGCCAGCAGGGGCAGGGAGGATCAGCCCCAGCATTTT. Its translation is CASRGREDQPQHF. Complete variable domain (other parts from reference TRBV2 and TRBJ1-5): EPEVTQTPSHQVTQMGQEVILRCVPISNHLYFYWYRQILGQKVEFLVSFYNNEISEKSEIFDDQFSVERPDGSNFTLKIRSTKLEDSAMYFCASRGREDQPQHFGDGTRLSIL.

J is TRBJ2-7 and V is TRBV15; the D gene is possibly TRBD2 (6 bases). The CDR3 extends over 15 amino acids. The V end was cut by 0 bases, the J end by 0 bases, with 9 bases between. Germline CDR1 LNHNV, CDR2 YYDKDF (reference sequence). The chain's CDR3 is CATSRDLGSSYEQYF. The CDR3 region has the DNA TGTGCCACCAGCAGAGATCTCGGGAGCTCCTACGAGCAGTACTTC.

The chain has TRBV5-6 and TRBJ1-1; possibly TRBD1 for D (5 bases). Germline CDR1 and CDR2: SGHDT and YYEEEE. V dropped 4 bases and J dropped 0 bases, with 16 bases sitting between them. This CDR3 is 16 amino acids long. DNA of the CDR3: TGTGCCAGCAGCCCTCGAACAGGAGACATGAACACTGAAGCTTTCTTT. This translates into CASSPRTGDMNTEAFF.

The chain is built from TRBV18 and TRBJ2-3, with 11 bases identical to TRBD2. Germline V gives CDR1 KGHSH, CDR2 LQKENI. The CDR3 extends over 18 amino acids. J lost 4 bases, V lost 3 bases, and 12 bases had no gene match. The CDR3 loop is CASSPSSGLAGGADTQYF. The CDR3 region has the DNA TGTGCCAGCTCACCCTCCAGCGGGCTAGCGGGGGGTGCAGATACGCAGTATTTT.

The genes are TRBV6-1 and TRBJ1-2; unclear D gene. V was pared by 4 bases and J by 3 bases, with 9 bases between. CDR1 and CDR2 (germline): MNHNS, SASEGT. This CDR3 contains 13 residues. In nucleotides, the CDR3 is TGTGCCAGCAGTGCAGAGGCTTACTATGGCTACACCTTC. Amino acid sequence: CASSAEAYYGYTF.

Note on this clone: At one boundary the junction diverges from the germline segment, which might be a read error. The V call is TRBV11-2, the J call TRBJ1-2, with D possibly matching TRBD1 (5 bases). The CDR3 contains 9 residues. Per germline, CDR1 SGHAT and CDR2 FQNNGV. CDR3 amino acids: CASSPRQHF. CDR3 nucleotide sequence: TGTGCCAGCAGCCCTAGACAGCACTTC.

The chain uses TRBV19 and TRBJ1-4; D is ambiguous. Trimming cost V 6 bases and J 8 bases, with 16 bases left between them. CDR3 length: 14 residues. Germline values: CDR1 LNHDA, CDR2 SQIVND (reference sequence). The DNA of the CDR3 is TGTGCCAGTAGCCAATTGATATCAGGAGAAAAACTGTTTTTT. Protein sequence: CASSQLISGEKLFF.

The V gene is TRBV6-1, the J gene TRBJ2-7; the D is unclear. Germline V gene sequence: CDR1 MNHNS, CDR2 SASEGT. The CDR3 contains 13 residues. V was clipped by 4 bases and J by 3 bases, with 10 bases between them. The CDR3 nucleotides are TGTGCCAGCAGTGGGTACAGAAGCTACGAGCAGTACTTC. It encodes CASSGYRSYEQYF.

The chain couples TRBV2 to TRBJ1-5; D is uncertain. There are 12 residues in the CDR3. Between the trimmed V and J ends, which lost 3 bases and 7 bases, there was a span of 7 bases. CDR1 is SNHLY, CDR2 FYNNEI, per germline. As DNA, the CDR3 is TGTGCCAGCAGTGAGGGCGTCCAGCCCCAGCATTTT. Translating gives CASSEGVQPQHF.

V is TRBV7-9 and J is TRBJ2-2; tentative D call: TRBD2 (7 bases). There are 13 residues in the CDR3. V was shortened by 7 bases and J by 6 bases, with 12 bases between the two germline ends. Germline V gene sequence: CDR1 SEHNR, CDR2 FQNEAQ (reference sequence). DNA of the CDR3: TGTGCCAGCATGACGGGGGGCTCCGGGGAGCTGTTTTTT. Translating gives CASMTGGSGELFF.

The chain employs TRBV10-3 and TRBJ1-1; 9 positions match TRBD1. Unmatched junction bases numbered 14, after V lost 6 bases and J lost 6 bases. CDR3 size: 16 residues. CDR1 is ENHRY and CDR2 is SYGVKD in the germline V gene. CDR3 in amino acids: CAISRIGTGRGAEAFF. The CDR3 DNA reads as TGTGCCATCAGCCGAATCGGGACAGGGAGAGGTGCTGAAGCTTTCTTT.

The chain combines TRBV5-1 with TRBJ2-5; 8 bases agree with TRBD1. The J call may be in error: the DNA end matches TRBJ2-7 better. CDR1 is SGHRS, CDR2 YFSETQ, per germline. The CDR3 sequence is 16 residues long. The DNA for the CDR3 is TGCGCCAGCAGCCCTACCGACAGGGGAAGAACTAGCGAGCAGTACTTC. Translated: CASSPTDRGRTSEQYF.

The rearrangement joins TRBV19 to TRBJ2-5; 7 positions agree with TRBD2. The CDR3 length is 13 residues. Germline V gives CDR1 LNHDA, CDR2 SQIVND (reference sequence). Unmatched junction bases numbered 4, after V lost 4 bases and J lost 5 bases. The CDR3 loop reads CASSTTSEETQYF. CDR3 in DNA: TGTGCCAGTAGTACAACTAGCGAGGAGACCCAGTACTTC.

This rearrangement joins TRBV7-8 to TRBJ2-1, with 8 bases matching TRBD1. CDR1 SGHVS and CDR2 FQNEAQ come from the germline V gene. With V trimmed by 4 bases and J by 4 bases, 6 bases remained unmatched. The CDR3 sequence is 15 residues long. This chain's CDR3 is CASSWGRDRYNEQFF. For the CDR3, the DNA is TGTGCCAGCAGCTGGGGACGGGACAGGTACAATGAGCAGTTCTTC.

The chain carries TRBV5-4 and TRBJ1-3; TRBD1 might be the D (5 bases). V shed 3 bases and J shed 2 bases, with 15 bases lying between them. The length of the CDR3 is 16 residues. Germline-derived CDR1 and CDR2 are SGHNT and YYREEE (reference sequence). The CDR3 here is CASSYTGLVAGNTIYF. The CDR3 DNA reads as TGTGCCAGCAGCTACACAGGTTTAGTAGCTGGAAACACCATATATTTT. The full variable domain, its missing parts supplied by reference TRBV5-4 and TRBJ1-3, is ETGVTQSPTHLIKTRGQQVTLRCSSQSGHNTVSWYQQALGQGPQFIFQYYREEENGRGNFPPRFSGLQFPNYSSELNVNALELDDSALYLCASSYTGLVAGNTIYFGEGSWLTVV.

This sequence joins TRBV19 and TRBJ2-2; possibly TRBD2 for D (6 bases). V shed 2 bases and J shed 2 bases, with 15 bases lying between them. Germline lookup yields CDR1 LNHDA and CDR2 SQIVND (reference sequence). The CDR3 contains 17 residues. The CDR3 bases are TGTGCCAGTAGTATAAAGTTTGGGGGGACTAACACCGGGGAGCTGTTTTTT. Translated: CASSIKFGGTNTGELFF. The full variable domain, with the rest looked up from reference TRBV19 and TRBJ2-2, is DGGITQSPKYLFRKEGQNVTLSCEQNLNHDAMYWYRQDPGQGLRLIYYSQIVNDFQKGDIAEGYSVSREKKESFPLTVTSAQKNPTAFYLCASSIKFGGTNTGELFFGEGSRLTVL.

The chain joins TRBV6-5 to TRBJ2-7; 12 positions agree with TRBD2. The germline V gene encodes CDR1 MNHEY and CDR2 SVGAGI. This CDR3 has 15 amino acids. V lost 0 bases to trimming and J lost 7 bases; unmatched junction nucleotides: 4. This chain's CDR3 is CASSYSPSGGAEQYF. CDR3 DNA: TGTGCCAGCAGTTACTCCCCTAGCGGGGGGGCTGAGCAGTACTTC.

The V call is TRBV7-9, the J call TRBJ1-2, with D possibly being TRBD1 (5 bases). V was cut by 1 base and J by 8 bases, with 8 bases left in between. Germline assignment: CDR1 SEHNR and CDR2 FQNEAQ (reference sequence). The CDR3 has 12 amino acids. The CDR3 loop is CASSLGQLGYTF. DNA of the CDR3: TGTGCCAGCAGCTTAGGACAGCTGGGCTACACCTTC.

The chain has TRBV6-5 and TRBJ2-7, with D possibly matching TRBD1 (6 bases). The germline gives CDR1 MNHEY, CDR2 SVGAGI. V gave up 5 bases and J gave up 2 bases, with 13 bases separating them. This CDR3 contains 14 residues. CDR3 nucleotide sequence: TGTGCCAGCAGTCAGACAGGAAGTACCTACGAGCAGTACTTC. This encodes CASSQTGSTYEQYF.

This chain connects TRBV4-2 to TRBJ1-5, with a tentative D call TRBD1 (6 bases). CDR3 length: 15 residues. Germline V gives CDR1 LGHNA, CDR2 YNFKEQ. The V and J ends lost 0 bases and 6 bases respectively, with 12 bases between them. The CDR3 DNA reads TGTGCCAGCAGCCAAGATGCGGGGGCTGTTCAGCCCCAGCATTTT. Its protein product is CASSQDAGAVQPQHF.

The chain joins TRBV27 to TRBJ1-2; the match to TRBD1 covers 10 bases. There are 14 residues in the CDR3. After removal of 5 bases from V and 4 bases from J, the junction contained 4 bases not matched to a gene. Germline V lookup: CDR1 MNHEY, CDR2 SMNVEV (reference sequence). CDR3 bases: TGTGCCAGCAGTGGAGGGGACAGGGGCTATGGCTACACCTTC. Protein: CASSGGDRGYGYTF.

V and J are TRBV2 and TRBJ2-7; 7 positions match TRBD2. V was pared by 7 bases and J by 5 bases, with 5 bases of the junction left unmatched. The CDR3 contains 12 residues. Germline CDR1 reads SNHLY; CDR2 reads FYNNEI. CDR3 sequence (DNA): TGTGCCAGCATTAGACGGGGGGACGAGCAGTACTTC. It encodes CASIRRGDEQYF.

The V and J genes are TRBV7-8 and TRBJ2-3; 10 nucleotides align to TRBD2. The V segment lost 4 bases and the J segment 4 bases; nucleotides outside the gene matches: 8. The CDR3 has 16 amino acids. Looked up from germline, CDR1 is SGHVS and CDR2 is FQNEAQ. The CDR3 spells CASSSKRGGGADTQYF. In DNA form, the CDR3 reads TGTGCCAGCAGCTCGAAGCGGGGGGGAGGGGCAGATACGCAGTATTTT.

The chain couples TRBV25-1 to TRBJ1-1, with D perhaps matching TRBD1 (5 bases). The CDR3 sequence is 17 residues long. From germline, CDR1 is MGHDK and CDR2 SYGVNS. V lost 4 bases, J lost 1 base, and 19 bases lay in between. The CDR3 DNA sequence: TGTGCCAGCAGTGCAACCAGGACACCCCAGGAGAACACTGAAGCTTTCTTT. Its protein product is CASSATRTPQENTEAFF.

The chain employs TRBV29-1 and TRBJ1-2, with 9 bases fitting TRBD1. CDR3 length: 16 amino acids. Germline V gene data show CDR1 as SQVTM and CDR2 as ANQGSEA. Trimming took 8 bases from V and 3 from J; bases not matched to a gene: 16. CDR3 sequence (DNA): TGCAGCCCTTATGCGGGACAGGGAATCAAAGACTATGGCTACACCTTC. This sequence encodes CSPYAGQGIKDYGYTF.

This chain connects TRBV11-2 to TRBJ2-7; TRBD1 matches 11 bases. The CDR3 is 16 residues long. Trimming at V came to 3 bases and at J to 5 bases, leaving 9 bases not matched to a gene. Germline V CDR1 and CDR2: SGHAT, FQNNGV. In nucleotides, the CDR3 is TGTGCCAGCAGCTTCGGACAGGGGGCGCGATCCCACGAGCAGTACTTC. It codes for CASSFGQGARSHEQYF.